The present T cell receptor (beta chain) was sequenced within a study of cytomegalovirus exposure and HLA in healthy donors. Germline lookup yields CDR1 SGHNT and CDR2 YENEEA. The CDR3 consists of 12 residues. V gave up 5 bases and J gave up 13 bases; unmatched junction bases: 9. Primers for the PCR totalled 60 Vbeta and 13 Jbeta. Sequencing used immunoSEQ multiplex PCR; TCRdb keeps in-frame clones, though not all of them. The table records about 90,000 clones, approximately 56% of them present only once. Details on this clone: The target antigen is unknown.

Notes on the study in general: Reportedly, fewer N-insertions than the roughly 700-donor mean appeared in an Asian-associated ancestry cluster in a later analysis.

The chain recombines TRBV11-3 with TRBJ2-3, with TRBD1 identical over 7 bases. This TCR was sampled from a woman aged 25 to 39 in good health and CMV-seropositive. The source material was PBMCs. The CDR3 nucleotides read TGTGCCAGCAGCAGTCCCGGGACAGTTGAGTATTTT. Its protein is CASSSPGTVEYF.